This is a list of T cell receptor beta chains from one sample in a study of shared clonotypes between healthy human individuals. The assay was immunoSEQ multiplex PCR, and TCRdb's table has in-frame clones only and misses some. The sample records approximately 2.5 million clones, around 90% being singletons. Sample: naive CD4+ T cells sorted from blood. These receptor sequences come from a man aged 18 to 30 in good health. The conserved cysteine and the conserved F or W are not part of the CDR3 here.

J gene	V gene	CDR3 protein
TRBJ2-1	TRBV5-4	ASSFFLAGGRVNEQF
TRBJ2-5	TRBV5-4	ASSSGGQETQY
TRBJ2-3	TRBV18	ASSPLLAGVSTDTQY
TRBJ1-1	TRBV15	ATSVRQNMNTEAF
TRBJ1-1	TRBV5-6	ASTPLTSNTEAF
TRBJ2-1	TRBV30	AWSVRRGANYINEQF
TRBJ2-3	TRBV7-2	ASSIGDTQY
TRBJ1-5	TRBV4-3	ASSQDYGVNQPQH
TRBJ2-7	TRBV10-1	ASRTEPYEQY
TRBJ2-7	TRBV5-1	ASSLQAGNEQY
TRBJ2-7	TRBV29-1	SAGLTMDEQY
TRBJ2-5	TRBV5-1	ASSWPTGGETQY
TRBJ2-7	TRBV6-6	ASSYRGQSSYEQY
TRBJ2-7	TRBV5-5	ASSLNPQVGYEQY
TRBJ2-5	TRBV5-1	ASSLLTSGLQETQY
TRBJ2-1	TRBV7-8	ASSTGTSVYNEQF
TRBJ2-7	TRBV7-6	ASSTYRGGSYEQY
TRBJ2-3	TRBV11-2	ASSQAGGSDTQY
TRBJ2-5	TRBV5-4	ASSYLDRQETQY
TRBJ2-5	TRBV6-6	ASSRTRQETQY
TRBJ2-2	TRBV7-2	ASSYPGKRETGELF
TRBJ2-5	TRBV5-1	ASSQMGETQY
TRBJ2-7	TRBV5-6	ASSLLQYEQY
TRBJ2-3	TRBV2	ASRWTSGSTDTQY
TRBJ1-6	TRBV14	ASSPLQGASPLH
TRBJ2-1	TRBV19	ASSIMGEAYNEQF
TRBJ1-4	TRBV5-1	ASSSGTGEKLF
TRBJ2-2	TRBV11-3	ASSLAVMGTTNTGELF
TRBJ2-2	TRBV5-1	ASSLTGDLTGELF
TRBJ1-6	TRBV6-6	ASSPGSREV
TRBJ1-2	TRBV4-3	ASSQEGYGYT
TRBJ1-4	TRBV28	ASSLRGATNEKLF
TRBJ2-5	TRBV28	ASGPGGQETQY
TRBJ2-4	TRBV5-6	ASSPTARENIQY
TRBJ1-5	TRBV21-1	ASRTGGESNQPQH
TRBJ2-4	TRBV30	AWMGDRGNIQY
TRBJ1-4	TRBV11-2	ASSSLAEEKLF
TRBJ2-7	TRBV11-2	ASNHISYEQY
TRBJ2-3	TRBV5-4	ASRGRQGSTDTQY
TRBJ2-3	TRBV15	ATSSPHGPQY
TRBJ2-5	TRBV9	ASSARLVGETQY
TRBJ1-2	TRBV15	ATSRDRVGGYT
TRBJ1-4	TRBV10-3	AIRGTATNEKLF
TRBJ2-2	TRBV5-6	ASRARPNGELF
TRBJ2-5	TRBV29-1	SVSQGGTGVGETQY
TRBJ2-2	TRBV4-1	ASSQDRTRNTGELF
TRBJ2-5	TRBV10-3	AISDGRTQETQY
TRBJ1-5	TRBV6-1	ASSDEVAGNQPQH
TRBJ2-3	TRBV11-3	ASSLGTSGSTDTQY
TRBJ2-2	TRBV5-1	ASSPDSPTPGELF
TRBJ2-7	TRBV6-6	ASSMNSYEQY
TRBJ1-1	TRBV28	ASRNQGREAEAF
TRBJ1-4	TRBV14	ASSRALAEKLF
TRBJ2-5	TRBV7-7	ASSSKRLAGGQETQY
TRBJ2-7	TRBV19	ASSRGRGMLEQY
TRBJ1-3	TRBV9	ASSADPSGNTIY